Presented here are 7 T cell receptor beta chains from one specimen sequenced in a study of blood T cell repertoires in COVID-19. Using immunoSEQ multiplex PCR, the repertoire was profiled, and TCRdb retains in-frame clones only, with some absent. The sample records 350,000 to 500,000 clones, 85% to 90% being singletons. Sequenced material: peripheral blood. The receptors come from a man aged 18 to 30 with COVID-19, enrolled during active disease.

The rearrangement uses TRBV7-9 and TRBJ1-4, with D possibly TRBD1 on 5 matching bases. The germline gives CDR1 SEHNR, CDR2 FQNEAQ (reference sequence). The CDR3 is 15 residues long. The V and J ends lost 5 bases and 7 bases respectively, with 17 bases between them. CDR3 DNA sequence: TGTGCCAGCAGCCTCAGTGGACGGACAATTGAAAAACTGTTTTTT. Amino acid sequence: CASSLSGRTIEKLFF.

The chain couples TRBV24-1 to TRBJ2-5; 8 positions agree with TRBD2. The ends lost 4 bases at V and 3 bases at J; junction bases unmatched: 18. CDR1 and CDR2 (germline): KGHDR, SFDVKD. This CDR3 has 19 amino acids. CDR3 sequence: CATSEPVTTERESKETQYF. For the CDR3, the DNA is TGTGCCACCAGTGAACCTGTTACTACAGAGCGGGAGTCGAAAGAGACCCAGTACTTC.

This rearrangement joins TRBV7-8 to TRBJ1-1, with D perhaps TRBD1 (5 bases). There are 13 residues in the CDR3. V dropped 5 bases and J dropped 3 bases, with 10 bases sitting between them. Germline lookup yields CDR1 SGHVS and CDR2 FQNEAQ. CDR3 DNA sequence: TGTGCCAGCAGCCTGACAGAGGACACTGAAGCTTTCTTT. As protein: CASSLTEDTEAFF.

V usage is TRBV19 and J usage is TRBJ1-5; 7 nucleotides align to TRBD1. Germline V lookup: CDR1 LNHDA, CDR2 SQIVND (reference sequence). J gave up 0 bases and V 7 bases, and 3 bases lay outside the gene matches. The CDR3 contains 14 residues. This CDR3 reads CASTDRDSNQPQHF. CDR3 DNA: TGTGCCAGTACAGACAGGGATAGCAATCAGCCCCAGCATTTT.

CDR3 amino acids: CASSQELGTKLYEQYF. CDR3 DNA sequence: TGTGCCAGCAGCCAAGAGTTAGGGACTAAACTCTACGAGCAGTACTTC. V gene TRBV4-2 combines with J gene TRBJ2-7; TRBD2 agrees at 7 bases. J was trimmed by 3 bases and V by 0 bases; bases with no gene match: 8. This CDR3 spans 16 amino acids. Per germline, CDR1 LGHNA and CDR2 YNFKEQ.

The V gene is TRBV12-5, the J gene TRBJ1-5; 9 nucleotides align to TRBD1. This CDR3 contains 15 residues. Trimming took 6 bases from V and 4 from J; bases not matched to a gene: 7. Germline loops: CDR1 LGHNT, CDR2 FRNRAP. This chain's CDR3 is CASGSGQGENQPQHF. CDR3 bases: TGTGCTAGTGGCTCGGGACAGGGAGAGAATCAGCCCCAGCATTTT.

The V and J genes are TRBV10-2 and TRBJ1-1, with D possibly matching TRBD1 (5 bases). The germline V gene has CDR1 WSHSY and CDR2 SAAADI. This CDR3 comprises 14 residues. Trimming took 4 bases from V and 1 from J, leaving 10 bases between them. CDR3 loop: CASSGTPENTEAFF. CDR3 bases: TGCGCCAGCAGTGGGACACCCGAGAACACTGAAGCTTTCTTT.